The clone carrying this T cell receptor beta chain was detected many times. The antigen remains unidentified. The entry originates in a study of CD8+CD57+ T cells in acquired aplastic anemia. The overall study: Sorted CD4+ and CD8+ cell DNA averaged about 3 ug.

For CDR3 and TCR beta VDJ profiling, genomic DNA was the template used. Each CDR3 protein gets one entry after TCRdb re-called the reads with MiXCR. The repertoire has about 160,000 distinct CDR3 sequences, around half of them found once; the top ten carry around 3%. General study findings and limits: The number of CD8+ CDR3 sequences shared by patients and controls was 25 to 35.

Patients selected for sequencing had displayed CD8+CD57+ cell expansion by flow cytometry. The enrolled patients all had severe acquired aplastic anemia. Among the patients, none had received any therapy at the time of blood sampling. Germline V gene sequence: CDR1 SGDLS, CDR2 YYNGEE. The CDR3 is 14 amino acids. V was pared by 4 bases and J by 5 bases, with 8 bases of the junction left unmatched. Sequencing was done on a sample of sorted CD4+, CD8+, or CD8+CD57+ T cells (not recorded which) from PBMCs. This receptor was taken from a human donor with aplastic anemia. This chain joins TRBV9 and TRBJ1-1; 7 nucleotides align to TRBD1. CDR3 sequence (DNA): TGTGCCAGCAGCTTTCTTGACAGGGAAACTGAAGCTTTCTTT. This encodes CASSFLDRETEAFF.